One T cell receptor beta chain is described in this entry. Its antigen is as yet unknown. This sample is drawn from a study of radiation and T cells in renal cell carcinoma. Study-wide results and caveats: From baseline, blood top tumor clonotypes peaked at 2 weeks post-radiation.

The method was immunoSEQ multiplex PCR; TCRdb's version includes in-frame clones alone and lacks a portion of them. Among 70,000 to 100,000 clones, over 75% were seen once, and the ten largest hold around 6.3%. V shed 4 bases and J 1 base; nucleotides not matched to a gene: 5. The CDR3 consists of 16 residues. In germline, CDR1 is MDHEN, CDR2 SYDVKM. Time point given: baseline pretreatment blood. Treatment of the sample: 15 Gy SBRT to primary tumor, nephrectomy 4 weeks later. The input for sequencing was blood, taken from a patient whose treatment included radiotherapy and nephrectomy. The chain uses TRBV28 and TRBJ2-7, with 12 bases lining up with TRBD2. The TCR sequence derives from a man aged 60 to 69 with renal cell carcinoma. The CDR3 DNA sequence: TGTGCCAGCAGTTCCGACGGACTAGCGGGGTCCTACGAGCAGTACTTC. This gives the protein CASSSDGLAGSYEQYF. The whole variable domain, filled in from reference TRBV28 and TRBJ2-7, reads DVKVTQSSRYLVKRTGEKVFLECVQDMDHENMFWYRQDPGLGLRLIYFSYDVKMKEKGDIPEGYSVSREKKERFSLILESASTNQTSMYLCASSSDGLAGSYEQYFGPGTRLTVT.